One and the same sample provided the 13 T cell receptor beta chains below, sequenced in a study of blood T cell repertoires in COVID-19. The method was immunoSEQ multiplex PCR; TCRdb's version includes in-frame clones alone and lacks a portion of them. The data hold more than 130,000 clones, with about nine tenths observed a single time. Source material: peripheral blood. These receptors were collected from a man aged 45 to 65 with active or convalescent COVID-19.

CDR3 region: CASSLGLAGSGANVLTF. CDR3 DNA sequence: TGTGCCAGCAGCTTGGGGCTAGCGGGATCCGGGGCCAACGTCCTGACTTTC. V usage is TRBV5-4 and J usage is TRBJ2-6, with 9 bases matching TRBD2. Germline trimming cut 0 bases from V and 4 bases from J; bases unmatched to any gene: 5. The CDR3 runs 17 residues. Germline lookup yields CDR1 SGHNT and CDR2 YYREEE (reference sequence).

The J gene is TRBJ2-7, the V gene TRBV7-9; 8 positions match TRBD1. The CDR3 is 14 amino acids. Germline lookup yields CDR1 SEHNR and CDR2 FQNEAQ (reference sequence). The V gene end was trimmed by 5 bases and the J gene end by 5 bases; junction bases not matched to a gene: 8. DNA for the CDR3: TGTGCCAGCAGCCCGCGGACAGGGTTCAACGAGCAGTACTTC. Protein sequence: CASSPRTGFNEQYF.

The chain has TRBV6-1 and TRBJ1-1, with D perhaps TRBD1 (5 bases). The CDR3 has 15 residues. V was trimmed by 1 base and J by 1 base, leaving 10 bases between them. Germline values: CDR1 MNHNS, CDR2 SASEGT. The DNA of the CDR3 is TGTGCCAGCAGTGAAGGGGGGGGTGGGAACACTGAAGCTTTCTTT. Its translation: CASSEGGGGNTEAFF.

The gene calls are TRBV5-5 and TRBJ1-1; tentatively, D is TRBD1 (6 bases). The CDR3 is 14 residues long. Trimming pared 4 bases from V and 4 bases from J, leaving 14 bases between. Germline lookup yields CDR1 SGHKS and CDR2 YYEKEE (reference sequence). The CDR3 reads CASSRSRGSTEAFF. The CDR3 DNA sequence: TGTGCCAGCAGCCGATCCAGGGGAAGCACTGAAGCTTTCTTT.

CDR3 sequence: CASSHPRGRETQYF. The DNA of the CDR3 is TGTGCCAGCAGCCATCCCAGGGGGCGCGAGACCCAGTACTTC. The J gene is TRBJ2-5, the V gene TRBV3-1 (or the pseudogene TRBV3-2), with TRBD1 matching over 8 bases. With 3 bases clipped from V and 5 bases from J, the junction kept 5 bases outside the gene matches. This CDR3 has 14 amino acids. CDR1 LGHDT and CDR2 YNNKEL come from the germline V gene (reference sequence).

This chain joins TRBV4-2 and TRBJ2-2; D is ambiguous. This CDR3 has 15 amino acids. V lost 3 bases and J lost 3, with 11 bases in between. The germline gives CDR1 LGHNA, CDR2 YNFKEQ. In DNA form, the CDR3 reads TGTGCCAGCAGCCACAGCCCTCTAGACACCGGGGAGCTGTTTTTT. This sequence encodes CASSHSPLDTGELFF.

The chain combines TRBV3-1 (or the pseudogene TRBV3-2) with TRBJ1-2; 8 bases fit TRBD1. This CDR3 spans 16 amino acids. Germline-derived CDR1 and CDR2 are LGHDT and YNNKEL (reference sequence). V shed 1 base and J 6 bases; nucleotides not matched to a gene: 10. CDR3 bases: TGTGCCAGCAGCCAAGTAGACAGGGGAGGGGTGGATGGCTACACCTTC. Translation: CASSQVDRGGVDGYTF.

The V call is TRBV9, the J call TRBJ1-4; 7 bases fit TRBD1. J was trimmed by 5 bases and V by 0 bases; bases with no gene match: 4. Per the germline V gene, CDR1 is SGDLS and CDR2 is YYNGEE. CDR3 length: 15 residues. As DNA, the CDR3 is TGTGCCAGCAGCGTAGGAACAGGGGTAAATGAAAAACTGTTTTTT. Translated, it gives CASSVGTGVNEKLFF.

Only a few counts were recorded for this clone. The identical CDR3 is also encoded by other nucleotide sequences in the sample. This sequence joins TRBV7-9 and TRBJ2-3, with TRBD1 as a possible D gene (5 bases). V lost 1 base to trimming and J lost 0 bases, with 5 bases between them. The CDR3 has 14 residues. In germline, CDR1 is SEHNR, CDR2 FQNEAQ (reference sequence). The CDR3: CASSLEGSTDTQYF. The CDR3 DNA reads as TGTGCCAGCAGCTTAGAGGGGAGCACAGATACGCAGTATTTT.

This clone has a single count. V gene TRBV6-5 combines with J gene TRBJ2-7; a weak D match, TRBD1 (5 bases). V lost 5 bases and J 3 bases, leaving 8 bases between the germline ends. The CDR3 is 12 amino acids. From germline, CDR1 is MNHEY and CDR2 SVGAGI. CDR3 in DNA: TGTGCCAGCAGTAGGGGCAGCTACGAGCAGTACTTC. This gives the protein CASSRGSYEQYF.

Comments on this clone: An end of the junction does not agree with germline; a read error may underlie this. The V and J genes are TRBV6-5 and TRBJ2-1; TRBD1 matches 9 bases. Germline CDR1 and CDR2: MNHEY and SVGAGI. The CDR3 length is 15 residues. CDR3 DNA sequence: TGTGCCAGCAGTGACTCGGGACAGGGCTACAATGAGCAGTTCTTC. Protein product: CASSDSGQGYNEQFF.

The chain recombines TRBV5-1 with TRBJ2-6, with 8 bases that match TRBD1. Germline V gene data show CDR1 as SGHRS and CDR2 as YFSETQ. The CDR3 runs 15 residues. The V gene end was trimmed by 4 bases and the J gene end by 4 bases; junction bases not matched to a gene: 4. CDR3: CASSPRGLGANVLTF. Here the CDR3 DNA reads TGCGCCAGCAGCCCCAGGGGGCTAGGGGCCAACGTCCTGACTTTC.

The CDR3 DNA is TGTGCCAGCAGCCCCAGGGGGTCTGGCTACACCTTC. Residues: CASSPRGSGYTF. This chain connects TRBV11-2 to TRBJ1-2; 7 bases are a match to TRBD1. J lost 7 bases, V lost 5 bases, and 4 bases had no gene match. CDR3 length: 12 amino acids. CDR1 and CDR2 from the germline V gene are SGHAT and FQNNGV.